This entry lists 26 T cell receptor beta chains sequenced from one sample in a study of blood T cell repertoires in COVID-19. Sequenced by immunoSEQ multiplex PCR; TCRdb stores in-frame clones only, minus some. The repertoire consists of under 450,000 clones, with about 88% occurring once and the leading ten covering 3%. Material: PBMCs or T cells enriched from blood (not recorded which). The receptors were sampled from a woman aged 25-40 years who had recovered from COVID-19.

The chain combines TRBV18 with TRBJ2-7; D unresolved. CDR3 length: 14 residues. The V end was cut by 1 base, the J end by 2 bases, with 9 bases between. Germline V gives CDR1 KGHSH, CDR2 LQKENI. CDR3 nucleotide sequence: TGTGCCAGCTCACCACAGTCTCAGGCCTACGAGCAGTACTTC. Its protein is CASSPQSQAYEQYF.

This chain links TRBV29-1 with TRBJ2-1; TRBD2 agrees at 10 bases. Unmatched junction bases numbered 2, after V lost 4 bases and J lost 5 bases. The CDR3 totals 13 residues. Germline assignment: CDR1 SQVTM and CDR2 ANQGSEA. CDR3 DNA sequence: TGCAGCGTTGTGACTAGCGGGCACAATGAGCAGTTCTTC. Its protein product is CSVVTSGHNEQFF.

The V and J genes are TRBV5-6 and TRBJ1-2, with 7 bases matching TRBD1. The germline V gene has CDR1 SGHDT and CDR2 YYEEEE. J was trimmed by 4 bases and V by 0 bases; bases with no gene match: 6. The CDR3 length is 15 residues. DNA of the CDR3: TGTGCCAGCAGCTTGGAGGCAGGGGGTGCCTATGGCTACACCTTC. Translating gives CASSLEAGGAYGYTF.

This clone was seen only once. J is TRBJ1-2 and V is TRBV4-1; no definite D call. Per the germline V gene, CDR1 is MGHRA and CDR2 is YSYEKL. The CDR3 spans 15 residues. Trimming took 3 bases from V and 4 from J, leaving 15 bases between them. The CDR3 sequence: CASSQPDVALYGYTF. The CDR3 nucleotides are TGCGCCAGCAGCCAGCCCGATGTGGCCCTCTATGGCTACACCTTC.

The V and J genes are TRBV28 and TRBJ2-1; 9 nucleotides agree with TRBD2. J was trimmed by 5 bases and V by 3 bases; bases with no gene match: 14. CDR1 and CDR2 (germline): MDHEN, SYDVKM. The CDR3 is made up of 18 amino acids. The CDR3 DNA follows: TGTGCCAGCAGTTTTCTCTACCGACTAGCGGAAAAGCACAATGAGCAGTTCTTC. Amino acids: CASSFLYRLAEKHNEQFF.

This clone was recorded many times. The rearrangement uses TRBV28 and TRBJ1-5; a possible D gene is TRBD1 (5 bases). Germline CDR1 reads MDHEN; CDR2 reads SYDVKM. The CDR3 sequence is 17 residues long. Deletions cut 6 bases from V and 1 base from J, with 19 bases between. The CDR3 DNA reads as TGTGCCAGCAGACAATCCCATTCGGGGGTGAGCAATCAGCCCCAGCATTTT. Translated: CASRQSHSGVSNQPQHF. The complete variable domain, with remaining parts taken from reference TRBV28 and TRBJ1-5, reads DVKVTQSSRYLVKRTGEKVFLECVQDMDHENMFWYRQDPGLGLRLIYFSYDVKMKEKGDIPEGYSVSREKKERFSLILESASTNQTSMYLCASRQSHSGVSNQPQHFGDGTRLSIL.

The rearrangement links TRBV18 to TRBJ1-6; D is possibly TRBD1 (5 bases). The CDR3 has 14 amino acids. V lost 3 bases, J lost 8 bases, and 11 bases lay in between. Germline values: CDR1 KGHSH, CDR2 LQKENI. The CDR3 loop is CASSPGGIDSPLHF. The CDR3 DNA is TGTGCCAGCTCACCCGGGGGGATTGATTCACCCCTCCACTTT.

The V gene is TRBV13, the J gene TRBJ1-3, with D uncertain. The CDR3 spans 16 residues. Trimming removed 2 bases from V and 0 bases from J, with 11 bases in between. CDR1 PRHDT and CDR2 FYEKMQ come from the germline V gene (reference sequence). CDR3 amino acids: CASSLRFRSSGNTIYF. The CDR3 bases are TGTGCCAGCAGCTTAAGGTTTCGGAGCTCTGGAAACACCATATATTTT.

This clone was seen once. The chain has TRBV6-5 and TRBJ1-1, with a possible D match to TRBD1 (5 bases). Trimming left V 5 bases short and J 11 bases short, with 21 bases between. The germline gives CDR1 MNHEY, CDR2 SVGAGI. The CDR3 has 14 residues. In nucleotides, the CDR3 is TGTGCCAGCAGTCCCCGTACAGGTCCTCTAGGGGCTTTCTTT. It is translated as CASSPRTGPLGAFF.

V is TRBV7-9 and J is TRBJ2-6; 11 bases align to TRBD1. The germline V gene encodes CDR1 SEHNR and CDR2 FQNEAQ (reference sequence). J gave up 3 bases and V 1 base, and 5 bases lay outside the gene matches. The CDR3 is made up of 18 amino acids. CDR3 protein: CASSLDGQGAFGANVLTF. CDR3 coding DNA: TGTGCCAGCAGCTTAGATGGACAGGGGGCTTTTGGGGCCAACGTCCTGACTTTC.

The J gene is TRBJ1-1, the V gene TRBV27; no definite D call. Per germline, CDR1 MNHEY and CDR2 SMNVEV (reference sequence). The V end lost 2 bases, the J end lost 5 bases, and 12 bases lay between the germline ends. The CDR3 runs 14 residues. The CDR3 sequence is CASSLGEAGTEAFF. Here the CDR3 DNA reads TGTGCCAGCAGTTTAGGGGAAGCGGGGACTGAAGCTTTCTTT.

The J gene is TRBJ2-7, the V gene TRBV7-2, with 10 bases lining up with TRBD1. The CDR3 is made up of 15 amino acids. V dropped 5 bases and J dropped 3; count of bases not matched to a gene: 7. Germline V gene sequence: CDR1 SGHTA, CDR2 FQGNSA. The CDR3 loop is CASSLRQGASYEQYF. The CDR3 bases are TGTGCCAGCAGCCTAAGACAGGGGGCGAGCTACGAGCAGTACTTC.

This clone was seen only once. This chain uses TRBV27 with TRBJ1-2; TRBD1 might be the D (6 bases). The CDR3 is 16 amino acids. V was cut by 0 bases and J by 2 bases, with 13 bases left in between. Germline-derived CDR1 and CDR2 are MNHEY and SMNVEV (reference sequence). CDR3 region: CASSLSGAGANYGYTF. In DNA, the CDR3 is TGTGCCAGCAGTTTATCGGGGGCAGGGGCGAACTATGGCTACACCTTC.

The rearrangement links TRBV7-9 to TRBJ2-5; D unresolved. Looked up from germline, CDR1 is SEHNR and CDR2 is FQNEAQ (reference sequence). V lost 3 bases, J lost 2 bases, and 22 bases lay in between. This CDR3 comprises 18 residues. CDR3 sequence reads: CASSLIGRSYPVQETQYF. The DNA of the CDR3 is TGTGCCAGCAGCTTGATAGGTAGGAGCTACCCGGTACAAGAGACCCAGTACTTC.

J is TRBJ1-1 and V is TRBV19; 8 nucleotides agree with TRBD1. CDR3 length: 14 amino acids. The J segment lost 5 bases and the V segment lost 2 bases, leaving 4 bases of the junction unmatched. Germline assignment: CDR1 LNHDA and CDR2 SQIVND (reference sequence). CDR3 sequence: CASSIQGARTEAFF. CDR3 nucleotide sequence: TGTGCCAGTAGTATACAGGGGGCGCGTACTGAAGCTTTCTTT.

The DNA for the CDR3 is TGTGCCAGCGGCCCCTATAACAGTCTACCCCAAGAGACCCAGTACTTC. Translating it yields CASGPYNSLPQETQYF. The gene calls are TRBV5-4 and TRBJ2-5; D remains ambiguous. Germline CDR1 reads SGHNT; CDR2 reads YYREEE (reference sequence). Trimming pared 7 bases from V and 1 base from J, leaving 20 bases between. CDR3 size: 16 residues. Full variable domain (rest looked up from reference TRBV5-4 and TRBJ2-5): ETGVTQSPTHLIKTRGQQVTLRCSSQSGHNTVSWYQQALGQGPQFIFQYYREEENGRGNFPPRFSGLQFPNYSSELNVNALELDDSALYLCASGPYNSLPQETQYFGPGTRLLVL.

The rearrangement uses TRBV6-5 and TRBJ1-3; D is perhaps TRBD1 (5 bases). The ends were cut back, 0 bases at V and 11 bases at J, with 14 bases in the middle. Germline lookup yields CDR1 MNHEY and CDR2 SVGAGI. This CDR3 is 14 amino acids long. The DNA for the CDR3 is TGTGCCAGCAGTTACTCTCCAAGGGGTAGAGCCATATATTTT. This codes for CASSYSPRGRAIYF.

The V and J genes are TRBV21-1 and TRBJ1-3; no check of the table's D call, TRBD1, against the DNA was made. TRBV21-1 counts as a pseudogene. CDR3 length: 18 residues. As DNA, the CDR3 is TGTGCCAGCAGCAAAGTTAAGGAAGGGGCCGACTCTGGAAACACCATATATTTT. It codes for CASSKVKEGADSGNTIYF.

J is TRBJ2-1 and V is TRBV30; 11 nucleotides line up with TRBD2. Germline V CDR1 and CDR2: GTSNPN, SVGIG (reference sequence). This CDR3 is built from 14 residues. V lost 2 bases to trimming and J lost 6 bases; unmatched junction nucleotides: 3. DNA for the CDR3: TGTGCCTGGAGTACTAGCGGGGGTACCAATGAGCAGTTCTTC. It translates to CAWSTSGGTNEQFF.

CDR3 amino acids: CASSPDSRETEAFF. The CDR3 region has the DNA TGTGCCAGCAGCCCGGATTCCAGGGAAACTGAAGCTTTCTTT. The V call is TRBV7-6, the J call TRBJ1-1, with D tentatively TRBD1 (5 bases). V lost 5 bases and J lost 5, with 15 bases in between. Germline CDR1 is SGHVS and CDR2 is FNYEAQ. The length of the CDR3 is 14 residues.

This rearrangement joins TRBV25-1 to TRBJ2-4; possibly TRBD1 for D (6 bases). Germline V gives CDR1 MGHDK, CDR2 SYGVNS. This CDR3 has 16 residues. Trimming cost V 1 base and J 0 bases, with 10 bases left between them. The CDR3 DNA reads TGTGCCAGCAGTGAATCGGGCAGGGGAGCCAAAAACATTCAGTACTTC. Translation: CASSESGRGAKNIQYF.

This sequence joins TRBV28 and TRBJ1-1, with 7 bases identical to TRBD1. From germline, CDR1 is MDHEN and CDR2 SYDVKM. V gave up 5 bases and J gave up 7 bases; unmatched junction bases: 10. This CDR3 has 14 residues. For the CDR3, the DNA is TGTGCCAGCAGTCACGACAGGGTTGTTTTTGAAGCTTTCTTT. Protein: CASSHDRVVFEAFF.

The chain joins TRBV2 to TRBJ2-5; weak D call: TRBD2 (6 bases). V was pared by 2 bases and J by 7 bases, with 17 bases between. Germline assignment: CDR1 SNHLY and CDR2 FYNNEI. The CDR3 runs 15 residues. CDR3 in DNA: TGTGCCAGCAGTGAATCGGGGCTAGCGTCGAGGACCCAGTACTTC. This encodes CASSESGLASRTQYF.

V usage is TRBV7-8 and J usage is TRBJ2-3, with 9 bases matching TRBD2. CDR1 and CDR2 (germline): SGHVS, FQNEAQ. The length of the CDR3 is 17 residues. J gave up 5 bases and V 5 bases, and 14 bases lay outside the gene matches. The CDR3 coding sequence is TGTGCCAGCAGCCATCAACCTGGCGGGGGGGCCTTAGATACGCAGTATTTT. Residues: CASSHQPGGGALDTQYF.

The table lists this clone with many counts. V usage is TRBV2 and J usage is TRBJ2-2, with 11 bases fitting TRBD2. CDR1 is SNHLY and CDR2 is FYNNEI in the germline V gene. The CDR3 length is 15 residues. J was trimmed by 5 bases and V by 11 bases; bases with no gene match: 10. The CDR3, as DNA: TGTGCCGTCCCACGACTAGCGGGGCCTACCGGGGAGCTGTTTTTT. As protein: CAVPRLAGPTGELFF.

CDR3 protein: CASSEAGETQPQHF. As DNA, the CDR3 is TGCGCCAGCAGCGAAGCAGGTGAAACTCAGCCCCAGCATTTT. This chain uses TRBV5-1 with TRBJ1-5; D unclear. Germline CDR1 and CDR2: SGHRS and YFSETQ. The CDR3 runs to 14 residues. Trimming left V 4 bases short and J 6 bases short, with 14 bases between.